This T cell receptor beta chain is from a study of somatic mutations in cytotoxic T cells in rheumatoid arthritis. For the study at large: Patient blood (30 ml EDTA) was drawn right after diagnosis, before any treatment. Flow sorting yielded some V beta antibody-stained T-cell populations at nearly 100% purity, among them V beta1+ cells sequenced for TCRB. General study results and limits: No antigen targets were known for the expanded CD8+ clones. For CD8+ T-cell clonality, rheumatoid arthritis patients and age-matched healthy controls did not differ significantly.

Clones were read by immunoSEQ multiplex PCR, and TCRdb kept only the in-frame ones, dropping some. This sample has fewer than 25,000 clones, with roughly 80% found just once. On this clone itself: The antigen remains undetermined.

Sequenced input: CD8+ T cells sorted from blood. The source is an adult with rheumatoid arthritis.

CDR3 loop: CASNPGLATYEQYF. CDR3 DNA: TGTGCCAGTAACCCGGGACTAGCAACCTACGAGCAGTACTTC. The J gene is TRBJ2-7, the V gene TRBV19, with 9 bases matching TRBD2. Germline CDR1 is LNHDA and CDR2 is SQIVND (reference sequence). The CDR3 has 14 residues. The J segment lost 2 bases and the V segment lost 7 bases, leaving 6 bases of the junction unmatched.